The 5 T cell receptor beta chains reported below all come from one sample, sequenced in a study of shared clonotypes between healthy human individuals. Assay: immunoSEQ multiplex PCR; the TCRdb copy retains only in-frame clones and omits some. Of over a million clones in the sample, about 70% were seen once. Sequencing was performed on memory CD4+ T cells sorted from blood. This sample's subset: CD45RA-negative fraction. All receptors derive from a man between 18 and 35 years old in good health.

This sequence joins TRBV19 and TRBJ1-6; TRBD1 matches 7 bases. J was trimmed by 0 bases and V by 6 bases; bases with no gene match: 11. Germline V gene lookup returns CDR1 LNHDA and CDR2 SQIVND (reference sequence). The CDR3 spans 18 residues. The DNA of the CDR3 is TGTGCCAGTAGACAAAGACAGGGAATGAGCTCCTATAATTCACCCCTCCACTTT. The encoded protein is CASRQRQGMSSYNSPLHF.

The V call is TRBV6-1, the J call TRBJ2-5; TRBD2 might be the D (6 bases). The CDR3 extends over 12 amino acids. Germline V gene data show CDR1 as MNHNS and CDR2 as SASEGT. V lost 1 base to trimming and J lost 13 bases, with 13 bases between them. Here the CDR3 DNA reads TGTGCCAGCAGTGAAGGGGAATGGCGGGGGTACTTC. Its protein product is CASSEGEWRGYF.

The chain couples TRBV6-1 to TRBJ2-7; D not resolved. This CDR3 is 12 amino acids long. Germline lookup yields CDR1 MNHNS and CDR2 SASEGT. V lost 6 bases, J lost 7 bases, and 13 bases lay in between. As DNA, the CDR3 is TGTGCCAGCAGATTGCTTGGTAGGGAGCAGTACTTC. The encoded protein is CASRLLGREQYF.

The rearrangement joins TRBV21-1 to TRBJ1-4; the table's D call TRBD1 went unverified against the DNA. TRBV21-1 is a recognized pseudogene. There are 16 residues in the CDR3. The CDR3 bases are TGTGCCAGCATCCCGGACAGGGCGGGGAAGTATGAAAAACTGTTTTTT. It translates to CASIPDRAGKYEKLFF.

The chain couples TRBV2 to TRBJ2-2; D not resolved. This CDR3 has 14 residues. The V end lost 8 bases, the J end lost 2 bases, and 12 bases lay between the germline ends. Germline loops: CDR1 SNHLY, CDR2 FYNNEI. The CDR3 reads CASCQETNTGELFF. DNA of the CDR3: TGTGCCAGCTGCCAGGAAACTAACACCGGGGAGCTGTTTTTT.